This T cell receptor beta chain derives from a study of blood T cell repertoires in COVID-19 (dated by TCRdb to 2019 to 2021). Study-level background: The collaborator samples originated in the United States, Italy and Spain and spanned the acute and convalescent phases of COVID-19. Where available, HLA class I and class II types were taken from metadata supplied by the sample provider and were not determined by assay-based typing. The samples were drawn from the first 160 participants of the ongoing ImmuneRACE study and from some 1,300 subjects provided by 6 global collaborators. Sample metadata almost always included a de-identified subject ID, COVID-19 status, age in years and sex. Subjects who had been exposed to COVID-19, were actively infected with it, or had recovered from it provided the deeply sampled blood TCRbeta repertoires that made up the dataset. The material from the prospective study consisted of cDNA or gDNA derived from T cells, B-cell-depleted T cells, or PBMCs. The repertoires were released in a freely available public database intended as a resource for research on the immune response to SARS-CoV-2.

In Seattle, one collaborating source enrolled patients while the infection was active and tracked those patients longitudinally over the course of disease. Collaborating institutions collected whole blood in K2EDTA tubes following their own protocols. For TCRbeta analysis, collaborator samples were shipped as frozen whole blood, as isolated PBMCs, or as DNA extracted from either sample type. Cut back by 4 bases and 2 bases, the V and J ends lie 8 bases apart. According to the germline V gene, CDR1 reads SQVTM and CDR2 reads ANQGSEA. The CDR3 numbers 12 residues from cysteine through phenylalanine. CDR3 DNA is the only sequence kept; it has 36 bases, read in frame from the first base. Remarks on this clone: Its antigen is currently not known. No base-level quality is on record; no much larger clone is a single base apart. In the same sample, other DNA sequences code for this CDR3.

TCRbeta CDR3 regions were amplified from genomic DNA using the immunoSEQ Assay, a bias-controlled multiplex PCR. On the study's bioinformatics: The number of nucleated cells in each sample was estimated from the amplification of reference gene primers within the assay. Sequence reads were collapsed and filtered to measure the absolute abundance of every unique TCRbeta CDR3 rearrangement. For each sample, productive Simpson clonality was calculated by taking the square root of Simpson's diversity index across productive rearrangements. The source is immuneACCESS, and TCRdb retained only in-frame sequences with V and J called. Part of the clones is not carried over; for the studies checked, unresolved V genes explain less than half of this, and the remainder is unexplained. V and J calls and clone size are those listed in that table; D and trimming were worked out from the DNA. The sample yields some 170,000 clones; around 81% were counted once. In total, the top ten clones hold about 11% of the sample.

General conclusions and limits of the study: The amount of clinical and demographic metadata varied by source and participant and was provided uncurated.

Material for sequencing was peripheral blood. This TCR derives from a woman between 35 and 50 years old with COVID-19, enrolled during active disease. This receptor chain uses TRBV29-1 and TRBJ2-5, and TRBD1 may be the D gene, going by 5 matching bases. DNA sequence: TGCAGCGTTGTTAGGGGTCAAGAGACCCAGTACTTC. This codes for CSVVRGQETQYF.